This TCR beta chain was recorded in a study of cytomegalovirus exposure and HLA in healthy donors. Broader study findings: Some V segments, TRBV6-2 and TRBV6-3 among them, were indistinguishable and were therefore excluded. An analysis done earlier found most TCR beta V segments productive about 90% or about 30% of the time. In vitro confirmation showed a few CMV-associated chains to be CMV antigen specific.

Concerning this clone: Its antigen remains unidentified.

60 Vbeta and 13 Jbeta primers were used in PCR. Original processing notes: There were 70 million to 95 million unique TCR beta chains by a later count, and some 12 million of them were shared. Produced via immunoSEQ multiplex PCR; TCRdb's table is partial and in-frame only. V, J and clone size are those of that table, while D and trimming were read from the DNA. This table has around 180,000 clones, under 80% appearing once. Germline assignment: CDR1 MNHNS and CDR2 SASEGT. The V end lost 0 bases, the J end lost 5 bases, and 16 bases lay between the germline ends. This CDR3 has 16 residues. The V and J genes are TRBV6-1 and TRBJ1-2; TRBD1 might be the D (6 bases). Input material: PBMCs. The receptor's source is a woman in her 50s in good health and CMV-seropositive. Here the CDR3 DNA reads TGTGCCAGCAGTGAAGCAGTCAGGGGTAACTATTATGGCTACACCTTC. Translated: CASSEAVRGNYYGYTF.